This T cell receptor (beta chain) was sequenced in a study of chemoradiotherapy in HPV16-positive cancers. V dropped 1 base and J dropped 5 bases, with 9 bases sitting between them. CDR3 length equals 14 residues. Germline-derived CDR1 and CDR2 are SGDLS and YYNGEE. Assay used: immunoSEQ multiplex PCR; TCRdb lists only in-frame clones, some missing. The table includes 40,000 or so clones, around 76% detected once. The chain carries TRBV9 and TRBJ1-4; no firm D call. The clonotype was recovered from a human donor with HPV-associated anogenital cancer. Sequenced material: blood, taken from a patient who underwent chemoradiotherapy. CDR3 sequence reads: CASSVSAENEKLFF. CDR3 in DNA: TGTGCCAGCAGCGTAAGTGCAGAGAATGAAAAACTGTTTTTT.